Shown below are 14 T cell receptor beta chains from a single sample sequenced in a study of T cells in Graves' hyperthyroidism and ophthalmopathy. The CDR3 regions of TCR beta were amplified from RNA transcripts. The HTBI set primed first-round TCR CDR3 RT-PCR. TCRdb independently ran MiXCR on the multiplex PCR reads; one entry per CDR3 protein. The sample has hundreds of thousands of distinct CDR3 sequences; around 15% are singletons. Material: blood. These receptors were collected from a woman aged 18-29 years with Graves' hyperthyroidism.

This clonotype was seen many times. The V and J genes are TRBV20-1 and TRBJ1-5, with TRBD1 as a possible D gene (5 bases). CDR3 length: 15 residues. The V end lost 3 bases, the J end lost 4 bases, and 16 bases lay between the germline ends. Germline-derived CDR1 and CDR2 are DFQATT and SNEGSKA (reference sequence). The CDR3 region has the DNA TGCAGTGCTAGTTGGGGCGGTTCTGGGAATCAGCCCCAGCATTTT. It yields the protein CSASWGGSGNQPQHF.

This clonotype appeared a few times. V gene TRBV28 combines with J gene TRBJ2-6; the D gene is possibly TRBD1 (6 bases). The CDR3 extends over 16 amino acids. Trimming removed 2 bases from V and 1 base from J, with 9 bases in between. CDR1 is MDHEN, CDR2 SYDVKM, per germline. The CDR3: CASSLPTGSGANVLTF. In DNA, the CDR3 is TGTGCCAGCAGTTTACCTACAGGGTCTGGGGCCAACGTCCTGACTTTC.

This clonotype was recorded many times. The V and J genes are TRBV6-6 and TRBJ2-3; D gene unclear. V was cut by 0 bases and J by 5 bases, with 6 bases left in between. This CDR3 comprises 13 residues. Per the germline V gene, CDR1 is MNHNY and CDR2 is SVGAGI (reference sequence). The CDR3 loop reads CASSYSLVDTQYF. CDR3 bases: TGTGCCAGCAGTTACTCGTTAGTAGATACGCAGTATTTT.

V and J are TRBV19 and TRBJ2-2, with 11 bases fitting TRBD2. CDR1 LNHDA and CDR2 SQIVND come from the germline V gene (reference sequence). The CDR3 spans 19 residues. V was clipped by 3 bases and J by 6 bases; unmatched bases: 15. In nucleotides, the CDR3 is TGTGCCAGTAGTATCACTGTCCCGGGACTAGCGGAGAGGGCCGGGGAGCTGTTTTTT. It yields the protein CASSITVPGLAERAGELFF.

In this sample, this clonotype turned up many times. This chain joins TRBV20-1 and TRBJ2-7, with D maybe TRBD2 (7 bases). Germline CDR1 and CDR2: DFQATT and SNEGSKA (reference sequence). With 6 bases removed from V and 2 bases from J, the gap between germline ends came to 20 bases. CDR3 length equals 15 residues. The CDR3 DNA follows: TGCAGTGCCCCTCCCCTGGGAGGGGGGGCCTACGAGCAGTACTTC. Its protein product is CSAPPLGGGAYEQYF.

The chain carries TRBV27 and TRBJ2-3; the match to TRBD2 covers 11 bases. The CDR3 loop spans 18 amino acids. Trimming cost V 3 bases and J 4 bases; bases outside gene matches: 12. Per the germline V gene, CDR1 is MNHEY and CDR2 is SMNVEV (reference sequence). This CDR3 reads CASSFVSGRAIGPDTQYF. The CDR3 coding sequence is TGTGCCAGCAGTTTTGTTAGCGGGAGGGCCATTGGTCCAGATACGCAGTATTTT.

In nucleotides, the CDR3 is TGTGCCAGCAGTGGGGCCGGCTCCTACAATGAGCAGTTCTTC. Translating gives CASSGAGSYNEQFF. The gene calls are TRBV12-3 or TRBV12-4 and TRBJ2-1; TRBD1 is a possible D gene (5 bases). V lost 5 bases, J lost 0 bases, and 8 bases lay in between. CDR3 length: 14 residues.

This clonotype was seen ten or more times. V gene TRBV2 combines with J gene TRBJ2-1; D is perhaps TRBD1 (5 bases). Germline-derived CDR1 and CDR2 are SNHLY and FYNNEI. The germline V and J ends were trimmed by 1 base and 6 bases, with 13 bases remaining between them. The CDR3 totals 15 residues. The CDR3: CASSEVRGVGNEQFF. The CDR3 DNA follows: TGTGCCAGCAGTGAAGTTAGGGGCGTCGGCAATGAGCAGTTCTTC.

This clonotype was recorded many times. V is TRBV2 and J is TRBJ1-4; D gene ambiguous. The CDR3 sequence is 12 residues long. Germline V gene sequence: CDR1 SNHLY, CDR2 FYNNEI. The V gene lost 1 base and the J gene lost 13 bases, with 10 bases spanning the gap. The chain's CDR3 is CASSEEVQRLFF. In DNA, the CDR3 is TGTGCCAGCAGTGAAGAAGTCCAGAGACTGTTTTTT.

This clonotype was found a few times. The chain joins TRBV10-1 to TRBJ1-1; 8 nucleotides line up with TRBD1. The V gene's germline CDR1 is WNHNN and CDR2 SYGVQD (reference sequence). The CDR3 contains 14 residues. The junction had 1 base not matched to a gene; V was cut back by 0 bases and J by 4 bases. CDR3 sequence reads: CASSESGQGTEAFF. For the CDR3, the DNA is TGCGCCAGCAGTGAGTCTGGACAGGGCACTGAAGCTTTCTTT.

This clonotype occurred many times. DNA for the CDR3: TGTGCCAGCAGTGGCCCTGAACAGGATTCCTACGAGCAGTACTTC. As protein: CASSGPEQDSYEQYF. V gene TRBV25-1 combines with J gene TRBJ2-7, with a tentative D call TRBD1 (5 bases). Trimming pared 4 bases from V and 1 base from J, leaving 14 bases between. The germline gives CDR1 MGHDK, CDR2 SYGVNS. The CDR3 runs 15 residues.

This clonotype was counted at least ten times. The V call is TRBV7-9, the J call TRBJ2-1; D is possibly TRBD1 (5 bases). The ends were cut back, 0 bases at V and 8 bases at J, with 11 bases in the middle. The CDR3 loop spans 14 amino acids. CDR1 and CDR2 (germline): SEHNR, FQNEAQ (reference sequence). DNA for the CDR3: TGTGCCAGCAGCTTAGCCTCACCACAGGATGAGCAGTTCTTC. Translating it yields CASSLASPQDEQFF.

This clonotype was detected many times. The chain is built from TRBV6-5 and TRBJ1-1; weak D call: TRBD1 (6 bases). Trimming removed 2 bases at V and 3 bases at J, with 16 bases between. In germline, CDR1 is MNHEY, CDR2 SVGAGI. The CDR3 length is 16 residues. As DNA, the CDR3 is TGTGCCAGCAGTTACGGCACAGGGCCGGTGGACACTGAAGCTTTCTTT. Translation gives CASSYGTGPVDTEAFF.

CDR3 in DNA: TGTGCCAGCAGTTTGACCAATTCCTACGAGCAGTACTTC. Translated, it gives CASSLTNSYEQYF. The chain uses TRBV12-3 or TRBV12-4 and TRBJ2-7; D unresolved. V was shortened by 3 bases and J by 1 base, with 7 bases between the two germline ends. The CDR3 runs to 13 residues.